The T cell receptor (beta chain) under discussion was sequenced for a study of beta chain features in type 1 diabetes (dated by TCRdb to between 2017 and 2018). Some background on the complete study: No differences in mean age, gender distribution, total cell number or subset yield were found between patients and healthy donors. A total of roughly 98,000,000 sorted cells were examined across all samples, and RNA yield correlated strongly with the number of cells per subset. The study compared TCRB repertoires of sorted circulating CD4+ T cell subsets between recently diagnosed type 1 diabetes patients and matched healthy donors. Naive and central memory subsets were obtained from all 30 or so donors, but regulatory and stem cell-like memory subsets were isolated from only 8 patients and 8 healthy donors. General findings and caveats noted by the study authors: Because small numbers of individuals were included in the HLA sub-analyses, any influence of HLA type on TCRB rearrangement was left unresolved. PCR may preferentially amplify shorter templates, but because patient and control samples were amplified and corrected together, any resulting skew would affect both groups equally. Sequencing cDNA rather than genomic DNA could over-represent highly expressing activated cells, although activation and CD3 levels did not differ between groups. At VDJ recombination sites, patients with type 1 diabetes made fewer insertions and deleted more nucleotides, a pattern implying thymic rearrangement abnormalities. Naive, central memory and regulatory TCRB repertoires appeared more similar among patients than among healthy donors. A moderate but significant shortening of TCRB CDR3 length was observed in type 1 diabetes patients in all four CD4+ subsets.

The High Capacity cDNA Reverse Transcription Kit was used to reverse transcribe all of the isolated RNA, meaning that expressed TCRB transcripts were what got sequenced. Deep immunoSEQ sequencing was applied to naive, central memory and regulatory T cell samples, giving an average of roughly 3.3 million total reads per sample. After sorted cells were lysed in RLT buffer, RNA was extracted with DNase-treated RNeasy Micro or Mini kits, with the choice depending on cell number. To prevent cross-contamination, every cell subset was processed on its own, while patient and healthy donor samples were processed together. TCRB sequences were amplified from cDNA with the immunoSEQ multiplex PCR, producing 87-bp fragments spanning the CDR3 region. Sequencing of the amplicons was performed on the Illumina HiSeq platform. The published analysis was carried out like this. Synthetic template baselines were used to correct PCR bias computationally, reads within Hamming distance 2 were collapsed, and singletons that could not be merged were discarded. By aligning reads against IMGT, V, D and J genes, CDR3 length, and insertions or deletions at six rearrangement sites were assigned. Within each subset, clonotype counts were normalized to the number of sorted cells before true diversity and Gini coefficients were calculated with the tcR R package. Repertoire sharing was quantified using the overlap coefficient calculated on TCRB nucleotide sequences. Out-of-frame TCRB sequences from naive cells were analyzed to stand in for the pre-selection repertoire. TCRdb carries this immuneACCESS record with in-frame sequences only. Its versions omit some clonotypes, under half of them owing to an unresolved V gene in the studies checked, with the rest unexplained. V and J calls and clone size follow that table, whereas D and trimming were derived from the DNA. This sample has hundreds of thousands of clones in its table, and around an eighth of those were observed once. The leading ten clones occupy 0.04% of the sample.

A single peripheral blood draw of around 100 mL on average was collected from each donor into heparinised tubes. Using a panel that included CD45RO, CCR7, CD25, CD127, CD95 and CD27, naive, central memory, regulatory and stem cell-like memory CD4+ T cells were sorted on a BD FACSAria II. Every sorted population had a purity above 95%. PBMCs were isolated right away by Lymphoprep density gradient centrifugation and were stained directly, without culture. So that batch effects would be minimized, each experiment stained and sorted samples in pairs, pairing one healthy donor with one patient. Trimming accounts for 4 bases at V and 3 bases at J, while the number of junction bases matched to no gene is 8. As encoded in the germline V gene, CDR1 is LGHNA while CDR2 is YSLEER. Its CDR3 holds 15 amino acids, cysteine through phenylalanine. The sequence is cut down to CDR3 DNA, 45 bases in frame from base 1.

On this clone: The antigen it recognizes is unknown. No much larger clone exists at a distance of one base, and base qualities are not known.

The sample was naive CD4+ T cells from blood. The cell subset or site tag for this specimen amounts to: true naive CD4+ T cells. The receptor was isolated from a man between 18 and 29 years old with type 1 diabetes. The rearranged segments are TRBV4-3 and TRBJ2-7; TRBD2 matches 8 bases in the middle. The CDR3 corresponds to CASSRPTSANYEQYF. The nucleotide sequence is TGCGCCAGCAGCCGACCGACTAGCGCCAACTACGAGCAGTACTTC.